This T cell receptor beta chain was sequenced for a study of cytomegalovirus exposure and HLA in healthy donors. Study overall: Tens of millions of unique TCRs from HLA-typed donors made up an early data release.

On this clone itself: The antigen is unknown.

The PCR used 60 Vbeta and 13 Jbeta primers. Clones were read by immunoSEQ multiplex PCR, and TCRdb kept only the in-frame ones, dropping some. The data hold about 190,000 clones, with roughly 80% observed a single time. Losses at the gene ends were 7 bases for V and 11 bases for J; bases not matched to a gene: 7. Germline V lookup: CDR1 SNHLY, CDR2 FYNNEI. The CDR3 is 12 amino acids. Each donor was healthy, and each was a bone marrow donor. Regarding the study as a whole: The productive fraction for most TCR beta V segments was about 87% or about 30% in an earlier analysis.

This TCR came from a man between 45 and 60 years old in good health and CMV-seronegative. This chain uses TRBV2 with TRBJ2-1, with 8 bases identical to TRBD2. The sequencing input was PBMCs. The CDR3: CASTGGVGKQFF. In DNA form, the CDR3 reads TGTGCCAGCACGGGGGGGGTTGGAAAGCAGTTCTTC.